These 23 T cell receptor beta chains originate from one sample sequenced in a study of T cell responses to AZD1222 COVID-19 vaccine. Generated by immunoSEQ multiplex PCR, the TCRdb table keeps only in-frame clones and is missing some. Of about 130,000 clones in the sample, around nine tenths were seen once. Sequences were derived from peripheral blood, sampled on day 0 of AZD1222 vaccination. These receptors were obtained from an adult in good health.

This chain uses TRBV5-4 with TRBJ2-5; 8 bases are shared with TRBD1. The CDR3 consists of 14 residues. V shed 4 bases, J shed 5 bases, and the junction held 7 bases outside the gene matches. Germline lookup yields CDR1 SGHNT and CDR2 YYREEE (reference sequence). The CDR3 spells CASSPGGRGETQYF. In nucleotides, the CDR3 is TGTGCCAGCAGCCCAGGGGGCCGGGGGGAGACCCAGTACTTC.

The gene calls are TRBV5-5 and TRBJ1-5; no reliable D call. The V gene lost 1 base and the J gene lost 3 bases, with 5 bases spanning the gap. Germline V lookup: CDR1 SGHKS, CDR2 YYEKEE (reference sequence). This CDR3 has 13 residues. CDR3 sequence (DNA): TGTGCCAGCAGCTTGAGGCCCAATCAGCCCCAGCATTTT. Amino acid sequence: CASSLRPNQPQHF.

The gene calls are TRBV4-3 and TRBJ2-7, with D possibly TRBD1 on 6 matching bases. The CDR3 sequence is 15 residues long. The germline CDR1 and CDR2 sequences are LGHNA and YSLEER. Trimming left V 1 base short and J 6 bases short, with 16 bases between. The CDR3 sequence is CASSQVRSTGSEQYF. CDR3 sequence (DNA): TGCGCCAGCAGCCAAGTAAGGTCTACAGGGTCCGAGCAGTACTTC.

This clone was seen a few times. This sequence joins TRBV5-1 and TRBJ1-6, with a weak D call TRBD1 (6 bases). The length of the CDR3 is 15 residues. V lost 4 bases and J 5 bases, leaving 13 bases between the germline ends. CDR1 and CDR2 (germline): SGHRS, YFSETQ. The CDR3 DNA is TGCGCCAGCAGCCCTTACCGGGACAATAATTCACCCCTCCACTTT. It is translated as CASSPYRDNNSPLHF.

V is TRBV3-1 (or the pseudogene TRBV3-2) and J is TRBJ2-7; D unresolved. Germline V gene lookup returns CDR1 LGHDT and CDR2 YNNKEL (reference sequence). Trimming removed 0 bases from V and 3 bases from J, with 18 bases in between. The CDR3 has 17 residues. This CDR3 reads CASSQEVTPKPLYEQYF. CDR3 nucleotide sequence: TGTGCCAGCAGCCAAGAGGTAACCCCAAAGCCCCTCTACGAGCAGTACTTC.

Points on this clone: This may arise from a read error, as a much more abundant clone is one base away. The sample holds other DNA sequences that translate to the same CDR3. The rearrangement uses TRBV6-4 and TRBJ2-3, with 11 bases aligning to TRBD2. There are 15 residues in the CDR3. CDR1 is MRHNA, CDR2 SNTAGT, per germline. V dropped 6 bases and J dropped 1; count of bases not matched to a gene: 3. CDR3 sequence (DNA): TGTGCCAGCAGCGAGACTAGCGGGGGCACAGATACGCAGTATTTT. Translating it yields CASSETSGGTDTQYF.

The gene calls are TRBV27 and TRBJ1-2, with TRBD1 matching over 7 bases. CDR3 length: 15 residues. Looked up from germline, CDR1 is MNHEY and CDR2 is SMNVEV (reference sequence). Unmatched junction bases numbered 9, after V lost 5 bases and J lost 3 bases. CDR3 residues: CASSPRDRDYYGYTF. Here the CDR3 DNA reads TGTGCCAGCAGTCCCAGGGACAGAGATTACTATGGCTACACCTTC.

V and J are TRBV5-1 and TRBJ2-2; a possible D gene is TRBD1 (6 bases). The germline V and J ends were trimmed by 3 bases and 6 bases, with 15 bases remaining between them. Germline V CDR1 and CDR2: SGHRS, YFSETQ. The CDR3 totals 15 residues. In DNA, the CDR3 is TGCGCCAGCAGCTCCGACAGGTCTTTCTCCGGGGAGCTGTTTTTT. Translating gives CASSSDRSFSGELFF.

This clone has more than one count but fewer than ten. The genes are TRBV4-1 and TRBJ1-1, with 7 nucleotides matching TRBD1. The CDR3 spans 16 residues. Germline loops: CDR1 MGHRA, CDR2 YSYEKL. The J segment lost 0 bases and the V segment lost 3 bases, leaving 7 bases of the junction unmatched. The CDR3 nucleotides read TGCGCCAGCAGCCACATCCAGGGGGGGGTGAACACTGAAGCTTTCTTT. This gives the protein CASSHIQGGVNTEAFF.

The genes are TRBV30 and TRBJ1-4, with D hard to call. Trimming shortened V by 6 bases and J by 5 bases, and 16 bases separated the two germline ends. The CDR3 is made up of 14 amino acids. Germline-derived CDR1 and CDR2 are GTSNPN and SVGIG (reference sequence). This CDR3 reads CACGRVKPNEKLFF. The CDR3 DNA reads TGTGCCTGCGGTCGGGTCAAACCAAATGAAAAACTGTTTTTT. Full variable domain (rest looked up from reference TRBV30 and TRBJ1-4): SQTIHQWPATLVQPVGSPLSLECTVEGTSNPNLYWYRQAAGRGLQLLFYSVGIGQISSEVPQNLSASRPQDRQFILSSKKLLLSDSGFYLCACGRVKPNEKLFFGSGTQLSVL.

V gene TRBV13 combines with J gene TRBJ2-7; 14 bases are a match to TRBD2. The V gene end was trimmed by 4 bases and the J gene end by 2 bases; junction bases not matched to a gene: 10. The CDR3 extends over 18 amino acids. Germline loops: CDR1 PRHDT, CDR2 FYEKMQ (reference sequence). CDR3 protein: CASSSGTSGGRIPYEQYF. For the CDR3, the DNA is TGTGCCAGCAGCTCCGGGACTAGCGGGGGCCGTATCCCCTACGAGCAGTACTTC.

This chain connects TRBV11-3 to TRBJ1-1; D might be TRBD1 (5 bases). Germline V gene lookup returns CDR1 SGHNT and CDR2 YENEEA. CDR3 size: 16 residues. Trimming shortened V by 5 bases and J by 2 bases, and 18 bases separated the two germline ends. The CDR3 here is CASSPRWAGRNTEAFF. In DNA form, the CDR3 reads TGTGCCAGCAGCCCCAGGTGGGCAGGGAGAAACACTGAAGCTTTCTTT.

V gene TRBV4-2 combines with J gene TRBJ2-7; no clear D. Germline V lookup: CDR1 LGHNA, CDR2 YNFKEQ. V dropped 7 bases and J dropped 0 bases, with 7 bases sitting between them. There are 12 residues in the CDR3. CDR3 protein: CASTYYSYEQYF. Written as DNA, the CDR3 is TGTGCCAGCACCTACTACTCCTACGAGCAGTACTTC.

This clone was detected once. The chain is built from TRBV19 and TRBJ2-2; tentatively, D is TRBD1 or TRBD2 (5 bases each). The CDR3 loop spans 14 amino acids. Germline values: CDR1 LNHDA, CDR2 SQIVND (reference sequence). V dropped 10 bases and J dropped 5 bases, with 17 bases sitting between them. This chain's CDR3 is CAIHPGGGTGELFF. DNA for the CDR3: TGTGCCATCCATCCAGGTGGGGGTACCGGGGAGCTGTTTTTT.

This rearrangement joins TRBV3-1 (or the pseudogene TRBV3-2) to TRBJ2-2; TRBD2 agrees at 11 bases. There are 18 residues in the CDR3. Germline values: CDR1 LGHDT, CDR2 YNNKEL (reference sequence). V gave up 1 base and J gave up 3 bases; unmatched junction bases: 7. CDR3 coding DNA: TGTGCCAGCAGCCAAGTTCTAACTAGCGGGGGTTACACCGGGGAGCTGTTTTTT. Protein sequence: CASSQVLTSGGYTGELFF.

The chain has TRBV29-1 and TRBJ1-1, with unresolved D. Looked up from germline, CDR1 is SQVTM and CDR2 is ANQGSEA. The CDR3 extends over 13 amino acids. V lost 5 bases and J 5 bases, leaving 15 bases between the germline ends. CDR3 DNA: TGCAGCGTTCCAAATGGGCCTGGTACTGAAGCTTTCTTT. It encodes CSVPNGPGTEAFF.

CDR3 region: CASSLVGSNIQYF. As DNA, the CDR3 is TGTGCCAGCAGCTTAGTGGGTTCGAACATTCAGTACTTC. V is TRBV7-9 and J is TRBJ2-4; D not certain. The germline CDR1 and CDR2 sequences are SEHNR and FQNEAQ (reference sequence). The ends were cut back, 1 base at V and 7 bases at J, with 8 bases in the middle. The CDR3 totals 13 residues.

The chain joins TRBV3-1 (or the pseudogene TRBV3-2) to TRBJ2-3, with D unclear. The length of the CDR3 is 12 residues. CDR1 and CDR2 (germline): LGHDT, YNNKEL (reference sequence). Trimming took 8 bases from V and 4 from J, leaving 10 bases between them. The DNA of the CDR3 is TGTGCCAGCGGAAGAACAGCAGATACGCAGTATTTT. This sequence encodes CASGRTADTQYF.

This chain connects TRBV24-1 to TRBJ2-3, with D perhaps TRBD1 (5 bases). In germline, CDR1 is KGHDR, CDR2 SFDVKD. The V and J ends lost 7 bases and 3 bases respectively, with 16 bases between them. The CDR3 contains 15 residues. The CDR3 reads CATSPQADITDTQYF. The CDR3 DNA reads TGTGCCACCAGCCCACAGGCAGACATTACAGATACGCAGTATTTT.

The chain is built from TRBV6-2 or TRBV6-3 and TRBJ2-5, with 11 nucleotides matching TRBD2. Germline CDR1 MNHEY, CDR2 SVGEGT. The CDR3 sequence is 15 residues long. The ends lost 5 bases at V and 0 bases at J; junction bases unmatched: 2. CDR3 coding DNA: TGTGCCAGCAGTCCGGGACTAGCGGACCAAGAGACCCAGTACTTC. Its protein product is CASSPGLADQETQYF.

This clone was observed many times. The CDR3 DNA sequence: TGCGCCAGCAGCCAAGATCTGGCGCAGCCTACTTTCTTT. It yields the protein CASSQDLAQPTFF. The chain combines TRBV4-3 with TRBJ1-1, with D uncertain. Germline lookup yields CDR1 LGHNA and CDR2 YSLEER. V was clipped by 0 bases and J by 12 bases, with 14 bases between them. CDR3 size: 13 residues.

This clone was seen a single time. V and J are TRBV7-3 and TRBJ2-3, with D hard to call. This CDR3 has 13 amino acids. Germline V gives CDR1 SGHTA, CDR2 FQGTGA. Trimming shortened V by 2 bases and J by 3 bases, and 6 bases separated the two germline ends. CDR3 amino acids: CASSLGGTDTQYF. CDR3 in DNA: TGTGCCAGCAGCTTAGGTGGGACAGATACGCAGTATTTT.

The chain is built from TRBV6-2 or TRBV6-3 and TRBJ2-1; weak D call: TRBD2 (6 bases). The CDR3 is 15 residues long. V dropped 6 bases and J dropped 6 bases, with 18 bases sitting between them. Per the germline V gene, CDR1 is MNHEY and CDR2 is SVGEGT. The CDR3 is CASSLLALEPNEQFF. The CDR3 nucleotides read TGTGCCAGCAGCCTCCTAGCGTTAGAACCCAATGAGCAGTTCTTC.